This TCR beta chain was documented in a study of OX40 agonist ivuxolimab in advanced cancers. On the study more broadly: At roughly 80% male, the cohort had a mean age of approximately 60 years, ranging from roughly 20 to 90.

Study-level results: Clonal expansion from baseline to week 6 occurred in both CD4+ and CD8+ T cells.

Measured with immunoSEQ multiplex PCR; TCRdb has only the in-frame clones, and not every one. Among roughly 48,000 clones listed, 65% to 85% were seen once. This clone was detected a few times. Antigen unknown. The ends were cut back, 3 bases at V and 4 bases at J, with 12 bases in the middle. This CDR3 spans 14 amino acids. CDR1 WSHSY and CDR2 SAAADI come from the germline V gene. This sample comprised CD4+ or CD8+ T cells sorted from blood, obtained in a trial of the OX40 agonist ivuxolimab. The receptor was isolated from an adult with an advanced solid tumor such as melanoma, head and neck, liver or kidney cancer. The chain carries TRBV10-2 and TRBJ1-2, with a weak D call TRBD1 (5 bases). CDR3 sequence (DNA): TGCGCCAGCAGTGATAGAGGGGACGGCTATGGCTACACCTTC. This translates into CASSDRGDGYGYTF.